These T cell receptor beta chains were read from a single sample in a study of blood T cell repertoires in COVID-19. Sequencing used immunoSEQ multiplex PCR; TCRdb keeps in-frame clones, though not all of them. The sample contains 290,000 or so clones, roughly 90% of which appear only once. Sequencing was performed on PBMCs or T cells enriched from blood (not recorded which). Receptor source: a woman in her late teens or twenties with acute COVID-19. CDR3s include the opening cysteine and the closing phenylalanine or tryptophan. The order of the fields is D gene, J gene, V gene, clone size, CDR3 length, CDR3 DNA, CDR3 protein. A D gene is named only where the DNA matches it firmly. Clone size, where shown, is once, few, many, or a class for clones that have expanded.

d_call: .; j_call: TRBJ1-1; v_call: TRBV9; clone_size: .; cdr3_length: 15; cdr3_nt: TGTGCCAGCAGCGTAGATCCGACGGGTAACACTGAAGCTTTCTTT; cdr3_aa: CASSVDPTGNTEAFF
d_call: .; j_call: TRBJ2-1; v_call: TRBV3-1/TRBV3-2; clone_size: .; cdr3_length: 15; cdr3_nt: TGTGCCAGCAGCCAAGATCTAGGCAGGGGCAATGAGCAGTTCTTC; cdr3_aa: CASSQDLGRGNEQFF
d_call: TRBD1; j_call: TRBJ1-5; v_call: TRBV27; clone_size: .; cdr3_length: 16; cdr3_nt: TGTGCCAGTTCCGAACAGACAGGGGTCCCCCTTCAGCCCCAGCATTTT; cdr3_aa: CASSEQTGVPLQPQHF
d_call: .; j_call: TRBJ1-1; v_call: TRBV25-1; clone_size: .; cdr3_length: 12; cdr3_nt: TGTGCCAGCAGAGGGACACACACTGAAGCTTTCTTT; cdr3_aa: CASRGTHTEAFF
d_call: TRBD2; j_call: TRBJ2-1; v_call: TRBV18; clone_size: .; cdr3_length: 14; cdr3_nt: TGTGCCAGCTCACCATGGACTAGCGGGAATGAGCAGTTCTTC; cdr3_aa: CASSPWTSGNEQFF
d_call: .; j_call: TRBJ1-2; v_call: TRBV12-3/TRBV12-4; clone_size: .; cdr3_length: 12; cdr3_nt: TGTGCCAGCAGTTTCGTACTCTATGGCTACACCTTC; cdr3_aa: CASSFVLYGYTF
d_call: .; j_call: TRBJ1-1; v_call: TRBV18; clone_size: .; cdr3_length: 15; cdr3_nt: TGTGCCAGCTCTTTCGGGTCAGTCCTCGACACTGAAGCTTTCTTT; cdr3_aa: CASSFGSVLDTEAFF
d_call: TRBD1; j_call: TRBJ1-2; v_call: TRBV18; clone_size: .; cdr3_length: 14; cdr3_nt: TGTGCCAGCTCACCATCGGGACAGGGAGGCGGCTACACCTTC; cdr3_aa: CASSPSGQGGGYTF
d_call: .; j_call: TRBJ2-1; v_call: TRBV3-1/TRBV3-2; clone_size: .; cdr3_length: 14; cdr3_nt: TGTGCCAGCAGCCAAGATGTACAGTTCGATGAGCAGTTCTTC; cdr3_aa: CASSQDVQFDEQFF
d_call: .; j_call: TRBJ1-2; v_call: TRBV30; clone_size: .; cdr3_length: 11; cdr3_nt: TGTGCCTTAACAGGGTACGGTGGCTACACCTTC; cdr3_aa: CALTGYGGYTF
d_call: .; j_call: TRBJ2-4; v_call: TRBV7-8; clone_size: .; cdr3_length: 16; cdr3_nt: TGTGCCAGCAGCTTTAGGACAGCACTAGCCAAAAACATTCAGTACTTC; cdr3_aa: CASSFRTALAKNIQYF
d_call: TRBD1; j_call: TRBJ1-5; v_call: TRBV28; clone_size: .; cdr3_length: 17; cdr3_nt: TGTGCCAGCAGTTTAATGGGACAGGGGGCATTCAATCAGCCCCAGCATTTT; cdr3_aa: CASSLMGQGAFNQPQHF
d_call: .; j_call: TRBJ2-3; v_call: TRBV15; clone_size: .; cdr3_length: 13; cdr3_nt: TGTGCCACCAGCGGACAGAACACAGATACGCAGTATTTT; cdr3_aa: CATSGQNTDTQYF
d_call: .; j_call: TRBJ2-6; v_call: TRBV3-1/TRBV3-2; clone_size: .; cdr3_length: 15; cdr3_nt: TGTGCCAGCAGCCTGGGGGGTGCTGGGGCCAACGTCCTGACTTTC; cdr3_aa: CASSLGGAGANVLTF
d_call: .; j_call: TRBJ2-5; v_call: TRBV19; clone_size: .; cdr3_length: 14; cdr3_nt: TGTGCCAGTAGTCCCCAGGGTCCCCAAGAGACCCAGTACTTC; cdr3_aa: CASSPQGPQETQYF
d_call: TRBD2; j_call: TRBJ2-3; v_call: TRBV7-3; clone_size: .; cdr3_length: 16; cdr3_nt: TGTGCCAGCAGCAACGGACTAGCCCCCAGCACAGATACGCAGTATTTT; cdr3_aa: CASSNGLAPSTDTQYF
d_call: .; j_call: TRBJ1-5; v_call: TRBV27; clone_size: .; cdr3_length: 15; cdr3_nt: TGTGCCAGCAGTCCGGGGTGGGGGGGCAATCAGCCCCAGCATTTT; cdr3_aa: CASSPGWGGNQPQHF
d_call: TRBD2; j_call: TRBJ2-3; v_call: TRBV19; clone_size: .; cdr3_length: 17; cdr3_nt: TGTGCCAGTAGTATATTCGGCGGGAGGGGGGACACAGATACGCAGTATTTT; cdr3_aa: CASSIFGGRGDTDTQYF
d_call: .; j_call: TRBJ2-7; v_call: TRBV15; clone_size: .; cdr3_length: 14; cdr3_nt: TGTGCCACCAGCAGAGAACGGTCCTCCTACGAGCAGTACTTC; cdr3_aa: CATSRERSSYEQYF
d_call: TRBD2; j_call: TRBJ2-1; v_call: TRBV7-3; clone_size: .; cdr3_length: 19; cdr3_nt: TGTGCCAGCACCCCCCGTCCTCTAGCGGGAGCACGACGACCCAATGAGCAGTTCTTC; cdr3_aa: CASTPRPLAGARRPNEQFF
d_call: .; j_call: TRBJ1-3; v_call: TRBV18; clone_size: .; cdr3_length: 14; cdr3_nt: TGTGCCAGCTCACCCTCTAGATCTGGAAACACCATATATTTT; cdr3_aa: CASSPSRSGNTIYF
d_call: .; j_call: TRBJ1-1; v_call: TRBV5-1; clone_size: .; cdr3_length: 14; cdr3_nt: TGCGCCAGCAGCTTGGAGGGACAGAACACTGAAGCTTTCTTT; cdr3_aa: CASSLEGQNTEAFF
d_call: .; j_call: TRBJ1-2; v_call: TRBV19; clone_size: .; cdr3_length: 14; cdr3_nt: TGTGCCAGTAGTATCAGCGGGGGGCAAGGTGGCTACACCTTC; cdr3_aa: CASSISGGQGGYTF
d_call: .; j_call: TRBJ1-1; v_call: TRBV29-1; clone_size: .; cdr3_length: 13; cdr3_nt: TGCAGCGTGCGCTGGGGGGGGGACACTGAAGCTTTCTTT; cdr3_aa: CSVRWGGDTEAFF
d_call: TRBD2; j_call: TRBJ2-7; v_call: TRBV6-5; clone_size: .; cdr3_length: 15; cdr3_nt: TGTGCCAGCAGCCCGACTAGCGGGACCCCCTACGAGCAGTACTTC; cdr3_aa: CASSPTSGTPYEQYF
d_call: TRBD1; j_call: TRBJ2-3; v_call: TRBV28; clone_size: .; cdr3_length: 14; cdr3_nt: TGTGCCAGCACGGACAGGGGGGCCACAGATACGCAGTATTTT; cdr3_aa: CASTDRGATDTQYF
d_call: TRBD2; j_call: TRBJ2-3; v_call: TRBV5-4; clone_size: once; cdr3_length: 16; cdr3_nt: TGTGCCAGCAGCTTTGGGGCTAGCGGTAGCACAGATACGCAGTATTTT; cdr3_aa: CASSFGASGSTDTQYF
d_call: TRBD1; j_call: TRBJ2-1; v_call: TRBV24-1; clone_size: .; cdr3_length: 15; cdr3_nt: TGTGCCACCTCAGGGGGCGTGGGAGTCTACAATGAGCAGTTCTTC; cdr3_aa: CATSGGVGVYNEQFF
d_call: TRBD2; j_call: TRBJ2-5; v_call: TRBV27; clone_size: .; cdr3_length: 14; cdr3_nt: TGTGCCAGCAGTTTGGGCGGGAGCACGCAGACCCAGTACTTC; cdr3_aa: CASSLGGSTQTQYF
d_call: TRBD1; j_call: TRBJ2-2; v_call: TRBV11-3; clone_size: once; cdr3_length: 20; cdr3_nt: TGTGCCAGCAGCTTAGATGGTTACGTAATGGGGACAGGGAACACCGGGGAGCTGTTTTTT; cdr3_aa: CASSLDGYVMGTGNTGELFF